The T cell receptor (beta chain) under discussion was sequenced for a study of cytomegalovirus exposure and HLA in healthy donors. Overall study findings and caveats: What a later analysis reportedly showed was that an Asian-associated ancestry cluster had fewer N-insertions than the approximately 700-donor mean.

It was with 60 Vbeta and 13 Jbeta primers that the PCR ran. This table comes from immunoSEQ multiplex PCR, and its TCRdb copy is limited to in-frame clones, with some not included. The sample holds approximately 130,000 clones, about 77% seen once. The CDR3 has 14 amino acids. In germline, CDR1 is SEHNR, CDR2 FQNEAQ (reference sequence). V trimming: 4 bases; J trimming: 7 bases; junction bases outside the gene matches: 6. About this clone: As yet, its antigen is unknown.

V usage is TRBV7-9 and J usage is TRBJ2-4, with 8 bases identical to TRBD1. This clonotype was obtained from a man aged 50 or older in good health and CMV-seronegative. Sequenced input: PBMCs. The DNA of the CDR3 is TGTGCCAGCAGCTCCGACAGGGGTTGGAACATTCAGTACTTC. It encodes CASSSDRGWNIQYF.